This T cell receptor beta chain was sequenced during a study of shared clonotypes between healthy human individuals. Study results and caveats: Approximately 5.4% of naive CD4 clonotypes were common to several donors.

Profiling relied on immunoSEQ multiplex PCR, and the TCRdb table lists in-frame clones only, not all of them. The sample holds hundreds of thousands of clones, approximately 95% seen once. Every one of the donors was a Caucasian adult that lived in Nashville, Tennessee. This clone occurred a few times. As yet, its antigen is unknown. Germline values: CDR1 MNHEY, CDR2 SMNVEV (reference sequence). V was trimmed by 3 bases and J by 7 bases, leaving 12 bases between them. The CDR3 loop spans 13 amino acids. The chain employs TRBV27 and TRBJ1-1; a weak D match, TRBD1 (6 bases). The TCR originated in a woman under 40 in good health. Sequencing was carried out using naive CD4+ T cells sorted from blood. Subset here: CD45RA+ positively selected. In DNA, the CDR3 is TGTGCCAGCAGTTTCCCCGGACAGATTGAAGCTTTCTTT. This translates into CASSFPGQIEAFF.